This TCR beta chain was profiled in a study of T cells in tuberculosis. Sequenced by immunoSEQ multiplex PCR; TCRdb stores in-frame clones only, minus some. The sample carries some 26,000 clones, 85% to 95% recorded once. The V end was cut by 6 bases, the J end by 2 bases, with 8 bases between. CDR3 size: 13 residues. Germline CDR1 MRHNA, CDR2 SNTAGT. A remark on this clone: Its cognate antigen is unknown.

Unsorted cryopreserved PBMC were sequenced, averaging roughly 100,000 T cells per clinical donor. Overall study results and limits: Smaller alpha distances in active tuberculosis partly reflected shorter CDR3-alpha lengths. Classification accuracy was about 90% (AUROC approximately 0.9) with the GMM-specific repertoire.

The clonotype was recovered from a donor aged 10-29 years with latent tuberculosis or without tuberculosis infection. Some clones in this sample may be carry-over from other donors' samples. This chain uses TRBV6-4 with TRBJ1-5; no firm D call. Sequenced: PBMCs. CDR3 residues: CASSRDGNQPQHF. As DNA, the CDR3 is TGTGCCAGCAGCCGGGATGGCAATCAGCCCCAGCATTTT.